These 29 T cell receptor beta chains were all obtained from the same sample, sequenced in a study of naive and memory T cell subsets. Findings and caveats of the study: Naive repertoires, especially CD8, held a few larger clonotypes, possibly memory cells re-expressing CD45RA.

Their antigen targets remain unknown. Two oligonucleotides, mixed equimolar, formed the beta constant-region primer covering TRBC1 and TRBC2. Ligated cDNA was amplified by four rounds of PCR with nested alpha and beta constant-region primers and SP2. TCRdb analysed the UMI-ligation and nested PCR reads with MiXCR anew, one entry per CDR3 protein. Of roughly 100,000 distinct CDR3 sequences listed, over 9% are singletons. The material sequenced was naive CD4+ T cells from blood. The receptors originated from a human donor in good health.

The V call is TRBV19, the J call TRBJ2-7, with TRBD1 matching over 7 bases. Germline lookup yields CDR1 LNHDA and CDR2 SQIVND (reference sequence). The CDR3 loop spans 15 amino acids. Trimming at V came to 1 base and at J to 3 bases, leaving 6 bases not matched to a gene. CDR3 protein: CASSIAVGDSYEQYF. The CDR3 region has the DNA TGTGCCAGTAGTATAGCGGTCGGGGACAGCTACGAGCAGTACTTC.

This rearrangement joins TRBV7-9 to TRBJ2-2, with D possibly being TRBD1 (5 bases). Trimming took 2 bases from V and 2 from J, leaving 9 bases between them. The CDR3 extends over 15 amino acids. Germline lookup yields CDR1 SEHNR and CDR2 FQNEAQ (reference sequence). The CDR3 protein is CASSLTQANTGELFF. The CDR3 DNA reads as TGTGCCAGCAGCTTAACACAGGCTAACACCGGGGAGCTGTTTTTT.

This clonotype was picked up many times. The chain uses TRBV7-9 and TRBJ2-3; D possibly corresponds to TRBD1 (5 bases). The CDR3 totals 16 residues. V was pared by 3 bases and J by 1 base, with 14 bases between. Germline V gene sequence: CDR1 SEHNR, CDR2 FQNEAQ (reference sequence). The DNA for the CDR3 is TGTGCCAGCAGCTTCATTGGCAGGGCGGGCACAGATACGCAGTATTTT. Amino acids: CASSFIGRAGTDTQYF.

This clonotype appeared many times. The chain uses TRBV28 and TRBJ1-1, with TRBD1 identical over 8 bases. This CDR3 has 15 residues. Germline CDR1 MDHEN, CDR2 SYDVKM. J was trimmed by 8 bases and V by 2 bases; bases with no gene match: 10. CDR3 loop: CASSLPGQGRPEAFF. CDR3 nucleotides: TGTGCCAGCAGTTTACCCGGACAGGGTCGTCCCGAAGCTTTCTTT.

J is TRBJ2-5 and V is TRBV20-1; 9 nucleotides match TRBD2. The J segment lost 5 bases and the V segment lost 0 bases, leaving 4 bases of the junction unmatched. Germline lookup yields CDR1 DFQATT and CDR2 SNEGSKA (reference sequence). The CDR3 totals 14 residues. The CDR3 loop reads CSARDWRGGETQYF. Written as DNA, the CDR3 is TGCAGTGCTAGAGATTGGCGGGGGGGCGAGACCCAGTACTTC.

CDR3 residues: CASSLGQGQHQNSPLHF. CDR3 DNA sequence: TGTGCCAGCAGCTTGGGACAGGGGCAACACCAAAATTCACCCCTCCACTTT. This rearrangement joins TRBV5-6 to TRBJ1-6; the match to TRBD1 covers 8 bases. The J segment lost 7 bases and the V segment lost 0 bases, leaving 9 bases of the junction unmatched. This CDR3 has 17 residues. Germline CDR1 and CDR2: SGHDT and YYEEEE.

This chain connects TRBV7-2 to TRBJ2-5, with D unclear. This CDR3 region has 14 residues. The ends were cut back, 7 bases at V and 5 bases at J, with 17 bases in the middle. Per the germline V gene, CDR1 is SGHTA and CDR2 is FQGNSA. The CDR3, as DNA: TGTGCCAGCACCGCCATACACTGGGCGGAGACCCAGTACTTC. It is translated as CASTAIHWAETQYF. The full variable domain, in which reference TRBV7-2 and TRBJ2-5 provide the parts outside the CDR3, is GAGVSQSPSNKVTEKGKDVELRCDPISGHTALYWYRQSLGQGLEFLIYFQGNSAPDKSGLPSDRFSAERTGGSVSTLTIQRTQQEDSAVYLCASTAIHWAETQYFGPGTRLLVL.

This clonotype appeared a few times. The V call is TRBV12-3 or TRBV12-4, the J call TRBJ2-1; 8 bases line up with TRBD2. There are 14 residues in the CDR3. V was pared by 6 bases and J by 5 bases, with 6 bases of the junction left unmatched. CDR3 loop: CASSLGLVNNEQFF. The CDR3 DNA follows: TGTGCCAGCAGCCTGGGACTAGTGAACAATGAGCAGTTCTTC.

The sample holds many counts of this clonotype. The rearrangement uses TRBV29-1 and TRBJ2-1, with 8 nucleotides matching TRBD2. This CDR3 region has 14 residues. Germline V gives CDR1 SQVTM, CDR2 ANQGSEA. J lost 0 bases, V lost 3 bases, and 1 base had no gene match. The CDR3 here is CSVERGVSYNEQFF. In DNA, the CDR3 is TGCAGCGTTGAGCGGGGGGTCTCCTACAATGAGCAGTTCTTC.

This clonotype has a handful of counts. V usage is TRBV20-1 and J usage is TRBJ1-3; D not resolved. The CDR3 sequence is 14 residues long. Germline CDR1 is DFQATT and CDR2 is SNEGSKA (reference sequence). V was pared by 0 bases and J by 0 bases, with 6 bases between. The CDR3 sequence is CSARDDISGNTIYF. The CDR3 DNA is TGCAGTGCTAGAGACGATATCTCTGGAAACACCATATATTTT.

This clonotype was seen a handful of times. The chain couples TRBV9 to TRBJ2-3; 7 bases fit TRBD1. The V and J ends lost 1 base and 1 base, in that order; junction bases with no gene match: 3. From germline, CDR1 is SGDLS and CDR2 YYNGEE. This CDR3 has 15 amino acids. The CDR3 here is CASSVLGTGTDTQYF. The CDR3 nucleotides read TGTGCCAGCAGCGTATTAGGGACAGGCACAGATACGCAGTATTTT.

In this sample, this clonotype turned up a few times. The chain has TRBV18 and TRBJ1-4, with a weak D call TRBD1 (5 bases). The CDR3 runs to 14 residues. V dropped 3 bases and J dropped 7 bases, with 12 bases sitting between them. From germline, CDR1 is KGHSH and CDR2 LQKENI. The chain's CDR3 is CASSPRTGTEKLFF. The CDR3 nucleotides are TGTGCCAGCTCACCTCGGACGGGGACTGAAAAACTGTTTTTT.

The chain joins TRBV5-5 to TRBJ1-1; D remains ambiguous. The CDR3 contains 15 residues. Deletions cut 0 bases from V and 0 bases from J, with 9 bases between. Germline V gives CDR1 SGHKS, CDR2 YYEKEE (reference sequence). CDR3 region: CASSLEVLLNTEAFF. Here the CDR3 DNA reads TGTGCCAGCAGCTTGGAGGTACTTTTGAACACTGAAGCTTTCTTT.

This clonotype has at least ten counts. Germline is not matched at one junction end, which may reflect a read error. The chain couples TRBV12-3 or TRBV12-4 to TRBJ2-3; 11 bases align to TRBD2. The CDR3 has 14 amino acids. CDR3 residues: CASSLAGGADTQYF. The CDR3 DNA reads TGTGCCAGCAGTCTAGCGGGGGGAGCAGATACGCAGTATTTT.

The chain is built from TRBV11-3 and TRBJ1-1; D remains unclear. The V and J ends lost 2 bases and 1 base respectively, with 11 bases between them. Germline loops: CDR1 SGHNT, CDR2 YENEEA. This CDR3 is 15 amino acids long. The CDR3 reads CASSLSVGGNTEAFF. CDR3 coding DNA: TGTGCCAGCAGCTTAAGCGTCGGAGGGAACACTGAAGCTTTCTTT.

The chain carries TRBV12-3 or TRBV12-4 and TRBJ1-5; D might be TRBD1 (5 bases). The CDR3 is 15 amino acids. Trimming removed 2 bases from V and 3 bases from J, with 11 bases in between. The CDR3 nucleotides read TGTGCCAGCAGTTTAAGAGGGGCTTACAATCAGCCCCAGCATTTT. It specifies CASSLRGAYNQPQHF.

In this sample, this clonotype turned up many times. This chain connects TRBV7-8 to TRBJ2-7; D gene unclear. Germline CDR1 SGHVS, CDR2 FQNEAQ. CDR3 length: 11 residues. The ends were cut back, 1 base at V and 6 bases at J, with 4 bases in the middle. The CDR3: CASSLVSEQYF. CDR3 nucleotide sequence: TGTGCCAGCAGCTTAGTGTCCGAGCAGTACTTC.

This clonotype was detected ten times or more. The CDR3 loop reads CSVETGTTYEQYF. CDR3 bases: TGCAGCGTCGAAACCGGGACAACCTACGAGCAGTACTTC. The V call is TRBV29-1, the J call TRBJ2-7, with D tentatively TRBD1 (6 bases). CDR1 and CDR2 from the germline V gene are SQVTM and ANQGSEA. The CDR3 has 13 residues. V lost 6 bases and J 2 bases, leaving 14 bases between the germline ends.

This clonotype has just a few counts. The V call is TRBV7-6, the J call TRBJ2-5; D is unclear. The CDR3 is made up of 12 amino acids. Trimming pared 4 bases from V and 4 bases from J, leaving 7 bases between. The germline gives CDR1 SGHVS, CDR2 FNYEAQ. The CDR3 loop is CASSSLRETQYF. CDR3 nucleotide sequence: TGTGCCAGCAGCTCCCTCCGAGAGACCCAGTACTTC.

The chain recombines TRBV12-3 or TRBV12-4 with TRBJ1-1; D is perhaps TRBD1 (6 bases). Deletions cut 7 bases from V and 4 bases from J, with 19 bases between. This CDR3 spans 15 amino acids. In DNA, the CDR3 is TGTGCCAGCACCAACTCGGAGGGGGGTGGCACTGAAGCTTTCTTT. Translation gives CASTNSEGGGTEAFF.

Ten or more counts support this clonotype. The rearrangement joins TRBV6-2 or TRBV6-3 to TRBJ1-6, with D hard to call. Trimming stripped 6 bases from V and 6 bases from J, with 15 bases between. The V gene's germline CDR1 is MNHEY and CDR2 SVGEGT. This CDR3 has 15 amino acids. CDR3 protein: CASSPYAVSNSPLHF. CDR3 nucleotide sequence: TGTGCCAGCAGCCCGTACGCGGTATCTAATTCACCCCTCCACTTT.

This clonotype was seen a few times. The V call is TRBV28, the J call TRBJ1-1, with 7 bases fitting TRBD1. Germline V gene lookup returns CDR1 MDHEN and CDR2 SYDVKM. V shed 10 bases, J shed 7 bases, and the junction held 9 bases outside the gene matches. This CDR3 has 12 residues. DNA for the CDR3: TGTGCCACGAACAGGGGCAATTTTGAAGCTTTCTTT. Protein: CATNRGNFEAFF.

The V gene is TRBV29-1, the J gene TRBJ2-5; TRBD2 agrees at 8 bases. With V trimmed by 6 bases and J by 5 bases, 11 bases remained unmatched. CDR1 and CDR2 from the germline V gene are SQVTM and ANQGSEA. This CDR3 spans 14 amino acids. The CDR3: CSVVTGLVRETQYF. DNA of the CDR3: TGCAGCGTCGTAACGGGACTAGTGAGGGAGACCCAGTACTTC.

This clonotype showed up many times. The rearrangement joins TRBV25-1 to TRBJ2-7, with D unresolved. The CDR3 runs to 12 residues. In germline, CDR1 is MGHDK, CDR2 SYGVNS. Trimming took 2 bases from V and 5 from J, leaving 7 bases between them. The CDR3 loop reads CASSEHLDEQYF. For the CDR3, the DNA is TGTGCCAGCAGTGAACACCTCGACGAGCAGTACTTC.

This clonotype was recorded at least ten times. The CDR3 sequence is CAISVASIGTGELFF. Here the CDR3 DNA reads TGTGCCATCAGTGTGGCTAGCATCGGGACCGGGGAGCTGTTTTTT. The chain is built from TRBV10-3 and TRBJ2-2; a possible D gene is TRBD2 (5 bases). V lost 4 bases and J lost 5, with 14 bases in between. The CDR3 sequence is 15 residues long. Germline V gene sequence: CDR1 ENHRY, CDR2 SYGVKD.

This chain connects TRBV30 to TRBJ1-6; D gene ambiguous. V was clipped by 3 bases and J by 5 bases, with 8 bases between them. Germline V lookup: CDR1 GTSNPN, CDR2 SVGIG (reference sequence). This CDR3 contains 13 residues. Written as DNA, the CDR3 is TGTGCCTGGAGCAAACAGAATAATTCACCCCTCCACTTT. Amino acid sequence: CAWSKQNNSPLHF.

The table lists this clonotype with a few counts. The chain carries TRBV4-2 and TRBJ1-2, with TRBD1 matching 9 bases. V shed 0 bases, J shed 4 bases, and the junction held 3 bases outside the gene matches. Looked up from germline, CDR1 is LGHNA and CDR2 is YNFKEQ. The CDR3 sequence is 15 residues long. The CDR3 sequence is CASSQDPGQGYGYTF. CDR3 nucleotides: TGTGCCAGCAGCCAAGATCCGGGACAGGGCTATGGCTACACCTTC.

In DNA form, the CDR3 reads TGTGCCAGCAGTTCCCGGGACTCGCGGCAGCCCCAGCATTTT. This translates into CASSSRDSRQPQHF. The chain joins TRBV28 to TRBJ1-5, with a weak D call TRBD1 (5 bases). V shed 4 bases and J shed 7 bases, with 14 bases lying between them. CDR3 length: 14 amino acids. The V gene's germline CDR1 is MDHEN and CDR2 SYDVKM. Complete variable domain (other parts from reference TRBV28 and TRBJ1-5): DVKVTQSSRYLVKRTGEKVFLECVQDMDHENMFWYRQDPGLGLRLIYFSYDVKMKEKGDIPEGYSVSREKKERFSLILESASTNQTSMYLCASSSRDSRQPQHFGDGTRLSIL.

On this clonotype itself: With a much larger clone just one base away, this may be a read error. J is TRBJ2-1 and V is TRBV20-1; 10 bases are a match to TRBD2. This CDR3 has 17 amino acids. CDR1 is DFQATT, CDR2 SNEGSKA, per germline (reference sequence). V lost 0 bases to trimming and J lost 3 bases; unmatched junction nucleotides: 8. The CDR3 region is CSARDRPPSGSYNEQFF. CDR3 in DNA: TGCAGTGCTAGAGATAGACCTCCTAGCGGGAGCTACAATGAGCAGTTCTTC.